This T cell receptor beta chain stems from a study of OX40 agonist ivuxolimab in advanced cancers. General notes on the study: Ivuxolimab, which targeted the costimulatory receptor OX40 (CD134), was an agonistic, fully human IgG2 monoclonal antibody. Intravenous ivuxolimab was administered to patients every 2 weeks at six dose levels: 0.01, 0.1, 0.3, 1.5, 3 and 10 mg/kg. Of the approximately 50 dose-escalation patients, hepatocellular carcinoma was present in about 20, melanoma in approximately 15, renal cell carcinoma in 9 and head and neck cancer in 9. In the dose-escalation cohort, 82.7% of patients were male, and the mean age was about 55 years, with a range of roughly 20 to 79. Patients were allowed to have had prior anti-PD-1, anti-PD-L1 or anti-CTLA-4 therapy, and 40% of the dose-escalation patients had been treated with checkpoint inhibitors. Three dose-escalation patients achieved partial responses, one with hepatocellular carcinoma and two with cutaneous melanoma. Peripheral TCRbeta sequencing was intended to test whether TCR sequence diversity was altered and clonal T-cell expansion was caused by ivuxolimab. The monotherapy dose-escalation portion (N = 52 patients) of the phase I ivuxolimab trial is reported in the paper.

This clone was seen only a few times. Its antigen is currently not known. No quality values exist for individual bases; no much larger clone is one base distant. Paper-wide results and their limitations: Low levels of normalized T-cell clonal expansion were also seen in some patients who did not respond. On average, CD8+ T cells showed more expanded clones than CD4+ T cells after ivuxolimab. In partial responders in the 0.1-3.0 mg/kg groups, normalized peripheral clonal expansion was found to be among the lowest, especially among CD8+ T cells. At doses of 0.1 to 3.0 mg/kg, clonal expansion of both CD4+ and CD8+ T cells in blood was seen between baseline and week 6. The antigen specificity of the peripheral T cells that underwent clonal expansion was not determined.

The cysteine opens and the phenylalanine closes a CDR3 of 16 amino acids. The CDR3 DNA has 48 bases and is translated from base 1. In the germline V gene, CDR1 corresponds to SQVTM and CDR2 to ANQGSEA. Trimming removed 3 bases from V and 3 bases from J, leaving 20 bases between the germline ends. To sequence the TCRbeta CDR3 region, genomic DNA was isolated from the sorted cells. The immunoSEQ Assay was used for sequencing of TCRbeta CDR3 regions. Not all clones reach the TCRdb copy of this immuneACCESS table, which keeps in-frame sequences only. Checked studies attribute under half of the gap to unresolved V genes and leave the rest unexplained. The sample profile shows some 73,000 clones; 85% to 90% of them were found once. The ten largest clones capture about 8% of the sample. The trial excluded patients who had a history of autoimmune disease or who were on systemic immunosuppression. In every dose cohort, peripheral blood was drawn for TCR sequencing at baseline, cycle 4 day 1, and cycle 7 day 1. The samples were taken from a phase I, first-in-human, multicenter, open-label dose-escalation trial of ivuxolimab. Adults with locally advanced or metastatic melanoma, renal cell, hepatocellular, or head and neck squamous cell carcinoma were enrolled in the trial. Before TCR sequencing, CD4+ T cells and CD8+ T cells from peripheral blood were sorted into separate populations.

Sequenced material: CD4+ or CD8+ T cells sorted from blood, taken in a trial of the OX40 agonist ivuxolimab. This sequence originates from an adult with an advanced solid tumor such as melanoma, head and neck, liver or kidney cancer. Recombination linked TRBV29-1 to TRBJ1-2, with a weak D call of TRBD1 (5 bases match). Here the CDR3 is given as CSVDIRGRGVYYGYTF. Read as DNA, the sequence is TGCAGCGTTGATATCCGGGGAAGGGGTGTTTACTATGGCTACACCTTC.